This T cell receptor (beta chain) was captured in a study of shared clonotypes between healthy human individuals. Profiling relied on immunoSEQ multiplex PCR, and the TCRdb table lists in-frame clones only, not all of them. Of around 2,100,000 clones listed, just under 95% are singletons. Naivety among CD8 cells was defined by CD45RO negativity and positive CCR7 selection, thereby excluding terminally differentiated effector memory CD45RA+ cells. The CDR3 is made up of 16 amino acids. V lost 0 bases, J lost 5 bases, and 8 bases stayed unmatched. The germline V gene has CDR1 SGHDT and CDR2 YYEEEE. Material: naive CD8+ T cells sorted from blood. This chain connects TRBV5-6 to TRBJ2-5, with 9 positions matching TRBD2. This sequence originates from a man aged 18 to 29 in good health. CDR3 amino acids: CASSLEGSGSQETQYF. The CDR3 nucleotides are TGTGCCAGCAGCTTGGAGGGTAGCGGGAGTCAGGAGACCCAGTACTTC.